This T cell receptor beta chain was captured in a study of blood T cells in healthy people across ages. The germline CDR1 and CDR2 sequences are MNHEY and SMNVEV (reference sequence). V was clipped by 5 bases and J by 6 bases, with 10 bases between them. The CDR3 is made up of 13 amino acids. A J-beta primer mix and a sample-barcoded 5' primer were used in a second PCR of roughly 6 to 11 cycles. The template-switch adaptor, which had 12 random nucleotides, put a tag on each cDNA molecule. TCRdb re-analysed the 5' RACE reads in MiXCR, keeping a single row per CDR3 protein. The repertoire holds hundreds of thousands of distinct CDR3 sequences, with 58% as singletons.

The V call is TRBV27, the J call TRBJ2-2, with D unresolved. Material for sequencing was blood. The sequence derives from a man younger than 45 in good health. The CDR3 loop reads CASSPLEAGELFF. CDR3 bases: TGTGCCAGCAGTCCCCTCGAGGCCGGGGAGCTGTTTTTT.